These T cell receptor beta chains were read from a single sample in a study of T cells in Graves' hyperthyroidism and ophthalmopathy. TCRdb called the multiplex PCR reads again in MiXCR, with one record for every CDR3 protein. The data contain about 300,000 distinct CDR3 sequences, about 13% of them singletons. The sequenced sample was blood. Receptors originate from a woman aged 40 to 50 with Graves' hyperthyroidism. CDR3s include the opening cysteine and the closing phenylalanine or tryptophan. The D gene is left open where the match is weak. Not every row has a clone size; where given, it reads once, few, many or a size class.

j_call	v_call	d_call	clone_size	cdr3_nt	cdr3_aa
TRBJ2-1	TRBV6-1	TRBD1	many	TGTGCCAGCAGTATCAGGGGGAGCTCCTACAATGAGCAGTTCTTC	CASSIRGSSYNEQFF
TRBJ1-6	TRBV28	TRBD1	many	TGTGCCAGCAGTCCCGACAGGGAATATAATTCACCCCTCCACTTT	CASSPDREYNSPLHF
TRBJ2-7	TRBV29-1	NA	few	TGCAGCGTTGATGTGGGCTACGAGCAGTACTTC	CSVDVGYEQYF
TRBJ1-4	TRBV7-8	NA	many	TGTGCCAGCAGCTTATTGGCAGAAAGGAATGAAAAACTGTTTTTT	CASSLLAERNEKLFF
TRBJ1-1	TRBV30	TRBD1	many	TGTGCCTGGAGTGTAGGCGGGACAGGGGCCTCTGAAGCTTTCTTT	CAWSVGGTGASEAFF
TRBJ1-1	TRBV9	NA	NA	TGTGCCAGCAGTACATCGGGACAGAACACTGAAGCTTTCTTT	CASSTSGQNTEAFF
TRBJ2-7	TRBV19	NA	NA	TGTGCCAGTAGGCCTCACCAGACAGACTACAGCGAGCAGTACTTC	CASRPHQTDYSEQYF
TRBJ2-2	TRBV27	NA	NA	TGTGCCAGCAGTTTATCTAGGGGGGAGCTGTTTTTT	CASSLSRGELFF
TRBJ1-2	TRBV28	TRBD1	many	TGTGCCAGCAGTTTGGAGGACAGGGGGTCTCGCTACACCTTC	CASSLEDRGSRYTF
TRBJ2-7	TRBV30	NA	many	TGTGCCTGGATGGGGACAACCTACGAGCAGTACTTC	CAWMGTTYEQYF
TRBJ1-3	TRBV30	NA	many	TGTGCCTGGAGTGTAGAGGGGATGACTGGAAACACCATATATTTT	CAWSVEGMTGNTIYF
TRBJ2-5	TRBV16	TRBD1	many	TGTGCCAGCAGCCAATCCGGGACAGTTCAAGAGACCCAGTACTTC	CASSQSGTVQETQYF
TRBJ1-1	TRBV7-2	TRBD1	NA	TGTGCCAGCAGCTCGACGGACAGGAGCACTGAAGCTTTCTTT	CASSSTDRSTEAFF
TRBJ1-4	TRBV20-1	NA	many	TGCAGTGCTAGGGCAAATGAAAAACTGTTTTTT	CSARANEKLFF
TRBJ1-6	TRBV10-3	NA	many	TGTGCCAACCGTCCGGGGCCCGAATCACCCCTCCACTTT	CANRPGPESPLHF
TRBJ2-7	TRBV2	NA	many	TGTGCCAGCAGTGTTGGGGGACGGCACGTCTACGAGCAGTACTTC	CASSVGGRHVYEQYF
TRBJ1-2	TRBV2	TRBD1	many	TGTGCCAGCAGCGGACAGGTGAACTATGGCTACACCTTC	CASSGQVNYGYTF
TRBJ1-1	TRBV6-1	NA	many	TGTGCCAGCAGTGAAAAAGGGGGTGTCACTGAAGCTTTCTTT	CASSEKGGVTEAFF
TRBJ2-3	TRBV28	TRBD1	many	TGTGCCAGCAGTTTAGGGGGGACAGGGTACCCAGATACGCAGTATTTT	CASSLGGTGYPDTQYF
TRBJ2-5	TRBV12-3/TRBV12-4	NA	many	TGTGCCAGCAGTCCTAGGGGGGCGAACCAAGAGACCCAGTACTTC	CASSPRGANQETQYF
TRBJ2-4	TRBV27	TRBD1	many	TGTGCCAGCAATACAGGGGGCTCCAAAAACATTCAGTACTTC	CASNTGGSKNIQYF
TRBJ1-6	TRBV6-5	NA	few	TGTGCCAGCAGTTACTCCCCAGGGTCGACCCTCCACTTT	CASSYSPGSTLHF
TRBJ2-7	TRBV7-9	NA	many	TGTGCCAGCAGAGATTCAGGGGAAGAGCAGTACTTC	CASRDSGEEQYF
TRBJ2-5	TRBV11-3	TRBD1	many	TGTGCCAGCAGCGTCGGACAGGGGGCGGGAGAGACCCAGTACTTC	CASSVGQGAGETQYF
TRBJ2-3	TRBV7-9	NA	NA	TGTGCCAGCAGCCCCCTATGGCGTACAGATGCGCAGTATTTT	CASSPLWRTDAQYF
TRBJ1-2	TRBV24-1	TRBD1	once	TGTGCCACCAGTGACCTGGGGGCAGGGGGCGAATATGGCTACACCTTC	CATSDLGAGGEYGYTF
TRBJ1-5	TRBV11-2	NA	many	TGTGCCAGCAGCTTCGGGGGGCCTCAGCCCCAGCATTTT	CASSFGGPQPQHF
TRBJ1-5	TRBV20-1	NA	few	TGCAGTGCTCGCTTACTAGGACTGGCGCTAAATCAGCCCCAGCATTTT	CSARLLGLALNQPQHF
TRBJ2-3	TRBV24-1	NA	few	TGTGCCACCAGTGATCGACCCGGAACTAGCACAGATACGCAGTATTTT	CATSDRPGTSTDTQYF
TRBJ2-2	TRBV7-3	NA	many	TGTGCCAGCAGCTCTCTCCCCCGGGCCCCAGGAGGGGAGCTGTTTTTT	CASSSLPRAPGGELFF
TRBJ2-1	TRBV27	TRBD2	few	TGTGCCAGCAGTTTTGGGGGACTAGCGGTCGATGAGCAGTTCTTC	CASSFGGLAVDEQFF
TRBJ1-5	TRBV12-3/TRBV12-4	NA	few	TGTGCCAGCAGTTTAGGGGACAACTTTAGCAATCAGCCCCAGCATTTT	CASSLGDNFSNQPQHF
TRBJ2-2	TRBV7-9	NA	NA	TGTGCCATACCTAGAGGCGGGGAGCTGTTTTTT	CAIPRGGELFF
TRBJ2-1	TRBV5-1	TRBD1	NA	TGCGCCAGCAGAAGAGGGACAGGGACCTACAATGAGCAGTTCTTC	CASRRGTGTYNEQFF
TRBJ1-1	TRBV7-8	NA	many	TGTGCCAGCAGCTTAGTCGGGGGCGGAAGCACTGAAGCTTTCTTT	CASSLVGGGSTEAFF
TRBJ1-4	TRBV19	TRBD1	few	TGTGCCAGTAGAGGGGGCAGCCTTAATGAAAAACTGTTTTTT	CASRGGSLNEKLFF
TRBJ2-1	TRBV28	TRBD2	many	TGTGCCAGCAGTAAGACTAGCGGGGGTGGTGAGCAGTTCTTC	CASSKTSGGGEQFF
TRBJ1-5	TRBV19	TRBD1	many	TGTGCCAGTAGGCGCGCAGGGGGGGACAATCAGCCCCAGCATTTT	CASRRAGGDNQPQHF
TRBJ1-6	TRBV12-3/TRBV12-4	TRBD1	NA	TGTGCCAGCAGTTCAGACAGGGTTGGTAATTCACCCCTCCACTTT	CASSSDRVGNSPLHF
TRBJ2-5	TRBV20-1	TRBD2	few	TGCAGTGCTAGAGCCCTTGGACTAGCGGGAAGCGAATACCAAGAGACCCAGTACTTC	CSARALGLAGSEYQETQYF
TRBJ2-1	TRBV25-1	TRBD2	many	TGTGCCAGCAGTGGGACGGGAGGGCCGGATGAGCAGTTCTTC	CASSGTGGPDEQFF
TRBJ2-1	TRBV6-4	NA	few	TGTGCCAGCACCGGCGGAGGGGTTTCCTACAATGAGCAGTTCTTC	CASTGGGVSYNEQFF
TRBJ1-1	TRBV27	TRBD1	many	TGTGCCAGCATCCCTTCAGGGGGCTTGAACACTGAAGCTTTCTTT	CASIPSGGLNTEAFF
TRBJ2-5	TRBV11-3	TRBD2	many	TGTGCCAGCAGTTCCCCGGTAACTAGCGGGTTACAAGAGACCCAGTACTTC	CASSSPVTSGLQETQYF
TRBJ1-6	TRBV7-2	NA	few	TGTGCCAGCAGCTCCCCCGGGACCGGGGGTAAGACCCTCCACTTT	CASSSPGTGGKTLHF
TRBJ1-1	TRBV5-1	NA	many	TGCGCCAGCAGCCCGGACATCGCTGGGGGCACTGAAGCTTTCTTT	CASSPDIAGGTEAFF
TRBJ2-1	TRBV7-9	TRBD2	NA	TGTGCCAGCAGCTTAGGTACGGGGGGAACCTGGAACAATGAGCAGTTCTTC	CASSLGTGGTWNNEQFF
TRBJ2-7	TRBV28	TRBD2	many	TGTGCCAGCAGACTCGACCGGGACTACTACGAGCAGTACTTC	CASRLDRDYYEQYF
TRBJ1-3	TRBV13	NA	many	TGTGCCAGCAGCTGGGTGGGCGACTCTGGAAACACCATATATTTT	CASSWVGDSGNTIYF
TRBJ2-7	TRBV20-1	TRBD2	NA	TGCAGTGCTCAAAGCGGGAGGGGGAGTTCCGAGCAGTACTTC	CSAQSGRGSSEQYF
TRBJ2-3	TRBV12-3/TRBV12-4	NA	many	TGTGCCAGCAGTTTTCTAAGGACGGCTTTCACAGATACGCAGTATTTT	CASSFLRTAFTDTQYF
TRBJ2-1	TRBV3-1	TRBD2	NA	TGTGCCAGCAGCCAAGCTATCAGCGGGAGGGCCTATCAGTTCTTC	CASSQAISGRAYQFF